The TCR beta chain under discussion was sequenced for a study of somatic mutations in cytotoxic T cells in rheumatoid arthritis. Generated by immunoSEQ multiplex PCR, the TCRdb table keeps only in-frame clones and is missing some. The table has more than 4,500 clones, 65% to 85% seen once. By positive magnetic bead selection, CD4+ and CD8+ cells were isolated, and their purity was checked by flow cytometry. Study-wide points: Each of about an eighth of the 65 patients had a largest CD8+ clone that made up more than 20% of CD8+ cells. Healthy controls showed no age-related rise in CD8+ clonality, whereas rheumatoid arthritis patients did.

As concerns this clone: The antigen remains undetermined.

Germline V lookup: CDR1 SGHVS, CDR2 FQNEAQ. The CDR3 totals 15 residues. V trimming: 5 bases; J trimming: 4 bases; junction bases outside the gene matches: 5. Material: CD8+ T cells sorted from blood. This TCR was sampled from a woman aged 50 to 60 with rheumatoid arthritis. V and J are TRBV7-8 and TRBJ1-3, with 10 bases fitting TRBD1. The CDR3 bases are TGTGCCAGCAGCCCCTGGGACAGGGGAGGAAACACCATATATTTT. Amino acid sequence: CASSPWDRGGNTIYF.